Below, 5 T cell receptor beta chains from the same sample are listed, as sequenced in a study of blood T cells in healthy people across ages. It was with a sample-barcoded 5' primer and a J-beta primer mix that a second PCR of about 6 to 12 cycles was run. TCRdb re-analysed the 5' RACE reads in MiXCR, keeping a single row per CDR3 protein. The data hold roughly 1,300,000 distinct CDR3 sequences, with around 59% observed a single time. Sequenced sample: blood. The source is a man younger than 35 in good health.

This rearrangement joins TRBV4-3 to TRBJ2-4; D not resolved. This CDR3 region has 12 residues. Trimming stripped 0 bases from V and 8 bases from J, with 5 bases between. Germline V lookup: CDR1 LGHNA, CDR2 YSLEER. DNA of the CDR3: TGCGCCAGCAGCCAAGAGGGGTACATTCAGTACTTC. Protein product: CASSQEGYIQYF.

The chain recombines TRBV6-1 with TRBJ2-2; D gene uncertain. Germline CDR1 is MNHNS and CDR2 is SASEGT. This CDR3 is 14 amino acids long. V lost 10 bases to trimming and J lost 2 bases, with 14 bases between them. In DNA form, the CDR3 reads TGTGCCACTCTTAGGACGATCAACACCGGGGAGCTGTTTTTT. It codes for CATLRTINTGELFF.

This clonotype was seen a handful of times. CDR3 nucleotide sequence: TGCGCCAGCAGCCAGGGGAGTATGGGCTACGAGCAGTACTTC. It is translated as CASSQGSMGYEQYF. This chain uses TRBV4-3 with TRBJ2-7, with a possible D match to TRBD2 (5 bases). V was trimmed by 3 bases and J by 3 bases, leaving 12 bases between them. CDR3 length: 14 amino acids. Per germline, CDR1 LGHNA and CDR2 YSLEER.

The CDR3 DNA sequence: TGTGCCAGCAGCCGCTTGGGGGGCCAAGAGCCCCAGCATTTT. It is translated as CASSRLGGQEPQHF. The chain recombines TRBV6-6 with TRBJ1-5, with D possibly being TRBD1 (6 bases). The germline V and J ends were trimmed by 6 bases and 8 bases, with 17 bases remaining between them. Germline assignment: CDR1 MNHNY and CDR2 SVGAGI (reference sequence). This CDR3 region has 14 residues.

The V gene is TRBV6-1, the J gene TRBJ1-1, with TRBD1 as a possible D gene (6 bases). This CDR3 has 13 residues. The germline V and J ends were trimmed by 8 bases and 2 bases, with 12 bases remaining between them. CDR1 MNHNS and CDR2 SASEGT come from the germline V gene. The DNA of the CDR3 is TGTGCCAGCTTAACAGGGCCTAACACTGAAGCTTTCTTT. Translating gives CASLTGPNTEAFF.